This TCR beta chain was observed in a study of OX40 agonist ivuxolimab in advanced cancers. Overall study findings and caveats: Expanded clones were, on average, more numerous among CD8+ T cells than CD4+.

Comment on this clone: Its antigen is not identified.

Some clones are missing from TCRdb's copy, which holds only in-frame ones; the method was immunoSEQ multiplex PCR. This sample has some 86,000 clones; 94% occur once, and the top ten carry around 10%. CDR3 length: 13 amino acids. In germline, CDR1 is MNHEY, CDR2 SMNVEV (reference sequence). Trimming shortened V by 9 bases and J by 2 bases, and 14 bases separated the two germline ends. The starting material was CD4+ or CD8+ T cells sorted from blood, obtained in a trial of the OX40 agonist ivuxolimab. The TCR was taken from an adult with an advanced solid tumor such as melanoma, head and neck, liver or kidney cancer. The genes are TRBV27 and TRBJ2-7; possibly TRBD2 for D (5 bases). The CDR3 nucleotides read TGTGCCAGTGGAGAGGACTCCACCTACGAGCAGTACTTC. Translated, it gives CASGEDSTYEQYF.